The 22 T cell receptor beta chains reported below all come from one sample, sequenced in a study of Ad26.COV2.S vaccination and SARS-CoV-2 variants. The treatment denotes: some 19 received Ad26.COV2.S at low or high dose, single or two shots; roughly five received placebo; per-sample allocation not given. All samples were drawn on day 63, counting from the first vaccine or placebo injection. Using immunoSEQ multiplex PCR, the repertoire was profiled, and TCRdb retains in-frame clones only, with some absent. The sample yields around 300,000 clones, about 87% seen once. Sequenced here: peripheral blood, sampled in a trial of Ad26.COV2.S vaccine versus placebo. These receptors were obtained from a person aged 18-60 years who received the Ad26.COV2.S COVID-19 vaccine or a placebo.

The gene calls are TRBV7-2 and TRBJ1-2, with D possibly TRBD1 on 5 matching bases. V lost 5 bases to trimming and J lost 0 bases, with 10 bases between them. CDR1 and CDR2 (germline): SGHTA, FQGNSA. This CDR3 has 14 amino acids. CDR3 in amino acids: CASSPGSANYGYTF. CDR3 sequence (DNA): TGTGCCAGCAGCCCAGGGTCGGCTAACTATGGCTACACCTTC.

The chain employs TRBV7-2 and TRBJ1-4; a possible D gene is TRBD1 (6 bases). Trimming removed 1 base from V and 2 bases from J, with 8 bases in between. The CDR3 length is 15 residues. The germline gives CDR1 SGHTA, CDR2 FQGNSA. In nucleotides, the CDR3 is TGTGCCAGCAGCTTAGACAGGGACACTAATGAAAAACTGTTTTTT. This translates into CASSLDRDTNEKLFF.

The chain is built from TRBV28 and TRBJ2-2, with D tentatively TRBD1 or TRBD2 (5 bases each). CDR1 is MDHEN and CDR2 is SYDVKM in the germline V gene. The ends were cut back, 3 bases at V and 4 bases at J, with 12 bases in the middle. This CDR3 is 15 amino acids long. The CDR3 DNA reads as TGTGCCAGCAGTTTGGGGACGTGGGTCACCGGGGAGCTGTTTTTT. Translation: CASSLGTWVTGELFF.

This sequence joins TRBV2 and TRBJ1-5; D gene uncertain. CDR3 length: 15 residues. The V gene lost 1 base and the J gene lost 1 base, with 8 bases spanning the gap. The germline CDR1 and CDR2 sequences are SNHLY and FYNNEI. The CDR3 here is CASSEGTVSNQPQHF. The CDR3 nucleotides read TGTGCCAGCAGTGAAGGTACAGTAAGCAATCAGCCCCAGCATTTT.

J is TRBJ2-1 and V is TRBV5-1, with 11 bases aligning to TRBD2. The V gene end was trimmed by 0 bases and the J gene end by 6 bases; junction bases not matched to a gene: 5. This CDR3 comprises 16 residues. The germline gives CDR1 SGHRS, CDR2 YFSETQ. CDR3 loop: CASSLGGTSGTNEQFF. DNA for the CDR3: TGCGCCAGCAGCTTGGGCGGGACTAGCGGAACCAATGAGCAGTTCTTC. Combining the CDR3 with reference TRBV5-1 and TRBJ2-1 gives the whole variable domain KAGVTQTPRYLIKTRGQQVTLSCSPISGHRSVSWYQQTPGQGLQFLFEYFSETQRNKGNFPGRFSGRQFSNSRSEMNVSTLELGDSALYLCASSLGGTSGTNEQFFGPGTRLTVL.

J is TRBJ2-7 and V is TRBV6-5; tentatively, D is TRBD1 (5 bases). The germline V gene encodes CDR1 MNHEY and CDR2 SVGAGI. V was shortened by 2 bases and J by 3 bases, with 8 bases between the two germline ends. This CDR3 is built from 13 residues. In nucleotides, the CDR3 is TGTGCCAGCAGTTACGATAGGGGCTACGAGCAGTACTTC. Its protein product is CASSYDRGYEQYF.

The chain employs TRBV7-3 and TRBJ2-1; 7 bases map to TRBD2. Germline trimming cut 0 bases from V and 5 bases from J; bases unmatched to any gene: 7. Per germline, CDR1 SGHTA and CDR2 FQGTGA. The CDR3 totals 16 residues. CDR3 nucleotide sequence: TGTGCCAGCAGCTTAACTCCGGCCCTAGCGGACAATGAGCAGTTCTTC. It specifies CASSLTPALADNEQFF. The whole variable domain, remainder taken from reference TRBV7-3 and TRBJ2-1, is GAGVSQTPSNKVTEKGKYVELRCDPISGHTALYWYRQSLGQGPEFLIYFQGTGAADDSGLPNDRFFAVRPEGSVSTLKIQRTERGDSAVYLCASSLTPALADNEQFFGPGTRLTVL.

The chain couples TRBV7-6 to TRBJ2-5, with 7 bases lining up with TRBD1. The CDR3 loop spans 16 amino acids. V lost 2 bases and J lost 5; bases outside the gene matches: 11. Germline V gene sequence: CDR1 SGHVS, CDR2 FNYEAQ. CDR3 sequence: CASSLFARGGEETQYF. CDR3 DNA sequence: TGTGCCAGCAGCTTATTTGCCCGAGGGGGCGAGGAGACCCAGTACTTC.

Written as DNA, the CDR3 is TGTGCCAGCAGCTTAGCGAAAGGGGAGGGGGCTCGGAATTCACCCCTCCACTTT. This encodes CASSLAKGEGARNSPLHF. The chain employs TRBV7-8 and TRBJ1-6; the match to TRBD1 covers 7 bases. The germline V gene encodes CDR1 SGHVS and CDR2 FQNEAQ. V lost 0 bases and J lost 7; bases outside the gene matches: 12. The CDR3 totals 18 residues.

The chain has TRBV24-1 and TRBJ2-5; D ambiguous. The CDR3 length is 15 residues. Looked up from germline, CDR1 is KGHDR and CDR2 is SFDVKD. Trimming left V 1 base short and J 2 bases short, with 10 bases between. CDR3 amino acids: CATSDLEDEQETQYF. For the CDR3, the DNA is TGTGCCACCAGTGATTTAGAGGACGAACAAGAGACCCAGTACTTC.

The chain joins TRBV18 to TRBJ2-2, with 9 bases that match TRBD1. Germline assignment: CDR1 KGHSH and CDR2 LQKENI. CDR3 length equals 16 residues. Trimming removed 6 bases from V and 3 bases from J; junction bases left unmatched: 8. CDR3 region: CASSRGTGKDTGELFF. In DNA, the CDR3 is TGTGCCAGCTCCCGTGGGACAGGGAAGGACACCGGGGAGCTGTTTTTT.

V usage is TRBV7-8 and J usage is TRBJ1-4; 7 bases agree with TRBD1. The CDR3 has 15 amino acids. CDR1 is SGHVS, CDR2 FQNEAQ, per germline. The V and J ends lost 2 bases and 8 bases, in that order; junction bases with no gene match: 8. CDR3: CASSLPRQGREKLFF. In nucleotides, the CDR3 is TGTGCCAGCAGCTTACCCCGACAGGGAAGGGAAAAACTGTTTTTT.

The V call is TRBV18, the J call TRBJ2-5, with TRBD2 identical over 15 bases. Germline CDR1 reads KGHSH; CDR2 reads LQKENI. J gave up 5 bases and V 3 bases, and 10 bases lay outside the gene matches. The CDR3 contains 18 residues. CDR3 DNA sequence: TGTGCCAGCTCACCTCGGACTAGCGGGAGGGCCTGGGATGAGACCCAGTACTTC. Protein: CASSPRTSGRAWDETQYF.

The chain is built from TRBV6-5 and TRBJ1-1; perhaps TRBD1 as D (5 bases). V lost 5 bases and J lost 1, with 11 bases in between. The CDR3 length is 14 residues. Germline CDR1 reads MNHEY; CDR2 reads SVGAGI. CDR3 sequence (DNA): TGTGCCAGCAGTACCCCGACAGCGAACACTGAAGCTTTCTTT. Encoded protein: CASSTPTANTEAFF.

The CDR3 here is CASSQDVDADTEAFF. DNA for the CDR3: TGTGCCAGCAGCCAAGATGTTGATGCGGACACTGAAGCTTTCTTT. The genes are TRBV4-2 and TRBJ1-1; D unclear. The CDR3 covers 15 residues. Trimming left V 0 bases short and J 3 bases short, with 11 bases between. Germline V gene lookup returns CDR1 LGHNA and CDR2 YNFKEQ.

The chain joins TRBV19 to TRBJ2-7, with D maybe TRBD1 (6 bases). The V gene's germline CDR1 is LNHDA and CDR2 SQIVND (reference sequence). Trimming took off 5 bases at V and 3 bases at J, with 17 bases between the two ends. CDR3 length: 15 residues. The DNA for the CDR3 is TGTGCCAGTAGTGTCCCCGGGACAAAAAACTACGAGCAGTACTTC. As protein: CASSVPGTKNYEQYF.

The rearrangement uses TRBV9 and TRBJ2-5, with a tentative D call TRBD1 (6 bases). Germline CDR1 SGDLS, CDR2 YYNGEE. V shed 0 bases and J shed 4 bases, with 7 bases lying between them. The CDR3 loop spans 13 amino acids. Written as DNA, the CDR3 is TGTGCCAGCAGCGTAGTAGGGGGAGAGACCCAGTACTTC. Translation: CASSVVGGETQYF.

The V and J genes are TRBV10-3 and TRBJ2-7; D is possibly TRBD1 (6 bases). From germline, CDR1 is ENHRY and CDR2 SYGVKD. CDR3 size: 17 residues. V lost 2 bases, J lost 0 bases, and 17 bases lay in between. The CDR3 nucleotides read TGTGCCATCAGTGAGCGAATGACAGGAACCAGCTCCTACGAGCAGTACTTC. The encoded protein is CAISERMTGTSSYEQYF.

The DNA of the CDR3 is TGTGCCAGCAGTGAAACAGGGATACCCCAAGAGACCCAGTACTTC. As protein: CASSETGIPQETQYF. The V gene is TRBV2, the J gene TRBJ2-5; a possible D gene is TRBD1 (6 bases). V was pared by 2 bases and J by 1 base, with 11 bases between. From germline, CDR1 is SNHLY and CDR2 FYNNEI. The CDR3 is 15 residues long. Using reference TRBV2 and TRBJ2-5 for the parts outside the CDR3, the full variable domain is EPEVTQTPSHQVTQMGQEVILRCVPISNHLYFYWYRQILGQKVEFLVSFYNNEISEKSEIFDDQFSVERPDGSNFTLKIRSTKLEDSAMYFCASSETGIPQETQYFGPGTRLLVL.

V is TRBV3-1 (or the pseudogene TRBV3-2) and J is TRBJ2-1; 9 positions match TRBD2. J was trimmed by 4 bases and V by 3 bases; bases with no gene match: 7. The length of the CDR3 is 16 residues. The V gene's germline CDR1 is LGHDT and CDR2 YNNKEL (reference sequence). For the CDR3, the DNA is TGTGCCAGCAGCCAGAATGGCGGGGGGGGTTACAATGAGCAGTTCTTC. Amino acid sequence: CASSQNGGGGYNEQFF.

Here the CDR3 reads CASRPGTGSPETQYF. The CDR3 coding sequence is TGTGCCAGCAGACCCGGGACAGGGTCGCCGGAGACCCAGTACTTC. The rearrangement links TRBV6-6 to TRBJ2-5; 9 nucleotides align to TRBD1. The CDR3 sequence is 15 residues long. Germline CDR1 and CDR2: MNHNY and SVGAGI (reference sequence). With 6 bases clipped from V and 5 bases from J, the junction kept 10 bases outside the gene matches.

The V gene is TRBV4-3, the J gene TRBJ1-6, with D maybe TRBD1 (5 bases). Germline-derived CDR1 and CDR2 are LGHNA and YSLEER. The germline V and J ends were trimmed by 0 bases and 10 bases, with 16 bases remaining between them. CDR3 length equals 16 residues. The CDR3: CASSQEGRGNLSPLHF. In nucleotides, the CDR3 is TGCGCCAGCAGCCAAGAGGGACGGGGCAATTTATCACCCCTCCACTTT.